The rows below give T cell receptor beta chains drawn from one sample of a study of cytomegalovirus exposure and HLA in healthy donors. Measured with immunoSEQ multiplex PCR; TCRdb has only the in-frame clones, and not every one. The sample records 140,000 to 150,000 clones, about nine tenths being singletons. The source material was PBMCs. The receptors originated from a man aged 18 to 30 in good health and CMV-seropositive. Both conserved end residues are part of each CDR3. A D gene is named only where the DNA matches it firmly. Part of the rows lack a size; the others show once, few, many or a class for expanded clones.

V	J	size	D	CDR3	DNA
TRBV7-9	TRBJ2-2	.	.	CASSYSTGELFF	TGTGCCAGCAGCTACAGCACCGGGGAGCTGTTTTTT
TRBV27	TRBJ2-7	.	TRBD1	CASSGTGFYEQYF	TGTGCCAGCAGTGGGACAGGTTTCTACGAGCAGTACTTC
TRBV19	TRBJ1-2	.	.	CASSPGGYGYTF	TGTGCCAGTAGCCCGGGTGGCTATGGCTACACCTTC
TRBV5-6	TRBJ2-6	.	.	CASSFRSSGANVLTF	TGTGCCAGCAGCTTTCGGAGCTCTGGGGCCAACGTCCTGACTTTC
TRBV5-4	TRBJ1-4	.	.	CASSFGGQGEKLFF	TGTGCCAGCAGCTTCGGGGGGCAGGGAGAAAAACTGTTTTTT
TRBV6-6	TRBJ2-7	.	.	CASSYLRSEQYF	TGTGCCAGCAGTTACCTCCGGAGCGAGCAGTACTTC
TRBV5-8	TRBJ1-1	.	.	CASSLVGSTEAFF	TGTGCCAGCAGCTTGGTAGGGAGCACTGAAGCTTTCTTT
TRBV28	TRBJ1-1	.	.	CASGLKNTEAFF	TGTGCCAGCGGCTTGAAGAACACTGAAGCTTTCTTT
TRBV7-2	TRBJ2-7	.	TRBD2	CASSPVAGAYEQYF	TGTGCCAGCAGCCCTGTAGCGGGAGCCTACGAGCAGTACTTC
TRBV5-1	TRBJ1-1	once	.	CASSLGQTYTEAFF	TGCGCCAGCAGCTTGGGACAGACTTACACTGAAGCTTTCTTT
TRBV9	TRBJ2-7	.	TRBD2	CASSSLSGRGEQYF	TGTGCCAGCAGCTCATTAAGCGGGAGAGGCGAGCAGTACTTC
TRBV2	TRBJ1-1	.	TRBD1	CASTPTGNAGAFF	TGTGCCAGCACTCCGACAGGGAACGCTGGAGCTTTCTTT
TRBV9	TRBJ1-3	.	.	CASSAWQGFSGNTIYF	TGTGCCAGCAGCGCCTGGCAGGGGTTCTCTGGAAACACCATATATTTT
TRBV29-1	TRBJ2-1	.	TRBD2	CSVAGTSYDNEQFF	TGCAGCGTTGCCGGGACTAGCTATGACAATGAGCAGTTCTTC
TRBV7-6	TRBJ1-1	.	.	CASSLEIRGRMNTEAFF	TGTGCCAGCAGCTTAGAGATACGGGGTCGGATGAACACTGAAGCTTTCTTT
TRBV29-1	TRBJ1-2	.	.	CSARDPYGYTF	TGCAGCGCGCGGGACCCCTATGGCTACACCTTC
TRBV5-1	TRBJ2-3	.	TRBD2	CASSGQGGTDTQYF	TGCGCCAGCAGCGGGCAGGGAGGGACAGATACGCAGTATTTT
TRBV2	TRBJ2-2	.	.	CASSENGAGVPGELFF	TGTGCCAGCAGTGAAAATGGGGCTGGGGTGCCCGGGGAGCTGTTTTTT
TRBV6-1	TRBJ2-3	.	TRBD2	CASSELAGGGSTDTQYF	TGTGCCAGCAGTGAACTAGCGGGGGGGGGTAGCACAGATACGCAGTATTTT
TRBV30	TRBJ2-3	.	TRBD2	CARTSGITDTQYF	TGTGCCCGGACTAGCGGGATCACAGATACGCAGTATTTT
TRBV11-3	TRBJ2-7	.	.	CASSHGGSYEQYF	TGTGCCAGCAGCCACGGAGGGTCCTACGAGCAGTACTTC
TRBV15	TRBJ2-7	.	.	CATSRDQVSYEQYF	TGTGCCACCAGCAGAGATCAGGTGTCCTACGAGCAGTACTTC
TRBV7-1	TRBJ2-1	.	TRBD2	CASSSRPGLAGGLSGILSYNEQFF	TGTGCCAGCAGCTCCCGACCGGGACTAGCGGGAGGGCTCTCTGGGATACTCTCCTACAATGAGCAGTTCTTC
TRBV28	TRBJ2-7	.	TRBD2	CASSLGTSGYEQYF	TGTGCCAGCAGTTTAGGCACTAGCGGCTACGAGCAGTACTTC
TRBV5-1	TRBJ2-3	once	.	CASSWDRDISTDTQYF	TGCGCCAGCAGCTGGGACCGGGACATTAGCACAGATACGCAGTATTTT
TRBV5-1	TRBJ2-5	once	TRBD1	CASSFWTGETQYF	TGCGCCAGCAGCTTTTGGACAGGAGAGACCCAGTACTTC
TRBV5-5	TRBJ1-1	.	TRBD1	CATRGTGRATEAFF	TGTGCCACCCGTGGGACAGGGAGGGCCACTGAAGCTTTCTTT
TRBV5-4	TRBJ1-2	.	.	CASSLDSSIDGYTF	TGTGCCAGCAGCTTGGACAGTTCAATCGATGGCTACACCTTC
TRBV7-2	TRBJ1-2	.	TRBD1	CASSFRPPGQESRGYTF	TGTGCCAGCAGCTTTCGGCCCCCGGGACAGGAGAGTCGGGGCTACACCTTC
TRBV5-1	TRBJ2-6	.	TRBD1	CASSLGGDRISGANVLTF	TGCGCCAGCAGCTTGGGCGGGGACAGGATTTCTGGGGCCAACGTCCTGACTTTC
TRBV5-6	TRBJ2-1	once	TRBD2	CASSLGLAGFNEQFF	TGTGCCAGCAGCTTGGGACTAGCGGGGTTCAATGAGCAGTTCTTC
TRBV5-4	TRBJ2-3	.	.	CASSLFAGKGDTQYF	TGTGCCAGCAGCTTGTTTGCGGGGAAGGGAGATACGCAGTATTTT